Listed below are T cell receptor beta chains from one sample, sequenced in a study of cytomegalovirus exposure and HLA in healthy donors. The repertoire was sequenced with immunoSEQ multiplex PCR; TCRdb's copy has only in-frame clones and lacks some. The sample shows over 110,000 clones, roughly 74% of them seen only once. Material: PBMCs. The receptors stem from a woman aged 40 to 50 in good health and CMV-seropositive. CDR3s include the opening cysteine and the closing phenylalanine or tryptophan. The D gene is left open where the match is weak.

D	V	J	CDR3	DNA
TRBD1	TRBV6-5	TRBJ2-1	CASRAGTGGEQFF	TGTGCCAGCAGGGCCGGGACAGGGGGTGAGCAGTTCTTC
-	TRBV25-1	TRBJ1-1	CASSEIGGIAEAFF	TGTGCCAGCAGTGAGATCGGGGGTATCGCTGAAGCTTTCTTT
TRBD2	TRBV5-4	TRBJ2-3	CASSFFPGTSIDTQYF	TGTGCCAGCAGCTTCTTTCCGGGGACTAGCATAGATACGCAGTATTTT
-	TRBV7-9	TRBJ2-7	CASSLEYRAYEQYF	TGTGCCAGCAGCTTAGAATACAGAGCCTACGAGCAGTACTTC
-	TRBV5-4	TRBJ2-7	CASSSGRHYEQYF	TGTGCCAGCAGCAGCGGACGGCACTACGAGCAGTACTTC
TRBD1	TRBV29-1	TRBJ1-3	CSAGQGNGNTIYF	TGCAGCGCGGGACAGGGTAACGGAAACACCATATATTTT
-	TRBV7-6	TRBJ1-1	CASSPQGLSEAFF	TGTGCCAGCAGCCCCCAGGGATTATCTGAAGCTTTCTTT
TRBD1	TRBV7-3	TRBJ1-1	CASSPGTGGWAEAFF	TGTGCCAGCAGTCCCGGGACAGGGGGCTGGGCTGAAGCTTTCTTT
-	TRBV18	TRBJ1-1	CASSLQDLNTEAFF	TGTGCCAGCTCACTACAGGACCTGAACACTGAAGCTTTCTTT
TRBD2	TRBV6-1	TRBJ2-4	CASSEDLAGGPSKNIQYF	TGTGCCAGCAGTGAAGATCTAGCGGGAGGGCCGTCCAAAAACATTCAGTACTTC
-	TRBV11-3	TRBJ2-5	CASSLGLRETQYF	TGTGCCAGCAGCTTAGGACTACGGGAGACCCAGTACTTC
TRBD1	TRBV30	TRBJ1-3	CAWGDRVAGNTIYF	TGTGCCTGGGGGGACAGGGTTGCTGGAAACACCATATATTTT
-	TRBV12-2	TRBJ1-5	CASRLPTGGPDQPQHF	TGTGCAAGTCGCTTACCGACAGGGGGCCCCGATCAGCCCCAGCATTTT
TRBD1	TRBV7-8	TRBJ2-7	CASRGQGRHEQYF	TGTGCCAGCAGGGGACAGGGAAGACACGAGCAGTACTTC
-	TRBV6-5	TRBJ1-2	CASSFDRRTNYGYTF	TGTGCCAGCAGTTTCGACAGAAGAACTAACTATGGCTACACCTTC
-	TRBV28	TRBJ2-3	CASSYGTQYF	TGTGCCAGCAGTTACGGTACGCAGTATTTT
TRBD1	TRBV7-9	TRBJ2-7	CASGRDSPYEQYF	TGTGCCAGCGGCCGGGACAGCCCCTACGAGCAGTACTTC